This entry describes one T cell receptor beta chain. Each patient went into thyroid surgery without having received any treatment. This record belongs to a study of metastatic and nonmetastatic thyroid tumors. TCRdb re-called clones from the PCR reads using MiXCR. The sample holds more than 15,000 clones, approximately 25% seen once. Germline CDR1 and CDR2: MNHEY and SMNVEV (reference sequence). The CDR3 has 14 residues. V lost 5 bases and J lost 2; bases outside the gene matches: 5. This chain connects TRBV27 to TRBJ2-7, with 8 positions matching TRBD2. Sequenced material: tumor tissue. This sequence was found in a female donor with papillary thyroid cancer or a benign thyroid nodule (not recorded which). Some clones in this sample may be carry-over from other donors' samples. The CDR3 loop reads CASSRTSSAYEQYF. Here the CDR3 DNA reads TGTGCCAGCAGTAGGACTAGCAGTGCCTACGAGCAGTACTTC.